The 17 T cell receptor beta chains given below trace back to one sample, sequenced in a study of OX40 agonist ivuxolimab in advanced cancers. Clones were read by immunoSEQ multiplex PCR, and TCRdb kept only the in-frame ones, dropping some. The sample lists tens of thousands of clones, around 84% occurring once. Source: CD4+ or CD8+ T cells sorted from blood, taken in a trial of the OX40 agonist ivuxolimab. The receptors originated from an adult with an advanced solid tumor such as melanoma, head and neck, liver or kidney cancer.

The rearrangement joins TRBV10-3 to TRBJ2-3; 8 bases agree with TRBD1. CDR3 size: 18 residues. The V gene's germline CDR1 is ENHRY and CDR2 SYGVKD. Losses at the gene ends were 0 bases for V and 0 bases for J; bases not matched to a gene: 8. The CDR3 DNA is TGTGCCATCAGTGAGTCGATCTTGCAGGGGGCTAGCACAGATACGCAGTATTTT. It is translated as CAISESILQGASTDTQYF.

The rearrangement links TRBV5-1 to TRBJ2-5; 9 bases agree with TRBD1. This CDR3 is built from 16 residues. J was trimmed by 2 bases and V by 3 bases; bases with no gene match: 8. Germline V lookup: CDR1 SGHRS, CDR2 YFSETQ. The CDR3 DNA sequence: TGCGCCAGCAGCTCGGGACAGGGTGTCCTTCAAGAGACCCAGTACTTC. Translated: CASSSGQGVLQETQYF.

The chain employs TRBV5-4 and TRBJ2-5; 7 bases line up with TRBD2. The CDR3 extends over 15 amino acids. Trimming at V came to 4 bases and at J to 5 bases, leaving 11 bases not matched to a gene. Germline values: CDR1 SGHNT, CDR2 YYREEE (reference sequence). CDR3 sequence: CASSPGGGDPETQYF. In nucleotides, the CDR3 is TGTGCCAGCAGCCCCGGTGGGGGGGACCCTGAGACCCAGTACTTC.

The rearrangement links TRBV28 to TRBJ1-2; TRBD1 is a possible D gene (6 bases). This CDR3 comprises 16 residues. CDR1 and CDR2 from the germline V gene are MDHEN and SYDVKM. Trimming shortened V by 1 base and J by 1 base, and 13 bases separated the two germline ends. CDR3 sequence: CASSLSGQGINYGYTF. The CDR3 DNA is TGTGCCAGCAGTTTATCCGGGCAGGGGATTAACTATGGCTACACCTTC.

The chain employs TRBV7-2 and TRBJ2-2; weak D call: TRBD1 (6 bases). CDR1 is SGHTA, CDR2 FQGNSA, per germline. V was trimmed by 5 bases and J by 0 bases, leaving 10 bases between them. This CDR3 region has 15 residues. The CDR3 bases are TGTGCCAGCAGCAAGGACAGATCGAACACCGGGGAGCTGTTTTTT. Protein sequence: CASSKDRSNTGELFF.

V gene TRBV2 combines with J gene TRBJ1-3, with D maybe TRBD1 (6 bases). The CDR3 runs 15 residues. From germline, CDR1 is SNHLY and CDR2 FYNNEI. The V end was cut by 2 bases, the J end by 0 bases, with 8 bases between. The CDR3 region is CASSEQGTSGNTIYF. CDR3 DNA sequence: TGTGCCAGCAGTGAACAGGGGACCTCTGGAAACACCATATATTTT.

Details on this clone: A read error may explain this, as a much larger clone is one base away. Distinct nucleotide sequences in the sample also encode this CDR3. The V gene is TRBV5-1, the J gene TRBJ2-7; D gene unclear. Trimming pared 3 bases from V and 2 bases from J, leaving 3 bases between. Germline-derived CDR1 and CDR2 are SGHRS and YFSETQ. The CDR3 totals 11 residues. CDR3 sequence reads: CASSSTYEQYF. In DNA form, the CDR3 reads TGCGCCAGCAGCTCCACCTACGAGCAGTACTTC.

The V gene is TRBV7-8, the J gene TRBJ1-1; D unclear. This CDR3 is built from 14 residues. Looked up from germline, CDR1 is SGHVS and CDR2 is FQNEAQ. V was trimmed by 2 bases and J by 1 base, leaving 8 bases between them. This CDR3 reads CASSLRHQNTEAFF. In DNA form, the CDR3 reads TGTGCCAGCAGCTTAAGACACCAGAACACTGAAGCTTTCTTT.

The chain's CDR3 is CASSLVGLAADTQYF. Written as DNA, the CDR3 is TGTGCCAGCAGCTTAGTGGGACTAGCCGCAGATACGCAGTATTTT. The chain recombines TRBV7-9 with TRBJ2-3; the match to TRBD2 covers 9 bases. V lost 1 base, J lost 4 bases, and 3 bases stayed unmatched. The germline CDR1 and CDR2 sequences are SEHNR and FQNEAQ (reference sequence). The CDR3 contains 15 residues.

The J gene is TRBJ1-2, the V gene TRBV18; weak D call: TRBD1 (5 bases). The V gene lost 3 bases and the J gene lost 8 bases, with 25 bases spanning the gap. CDR3 size: 17 residues. Germline loops: CDR1 KGHSH, CDR2 LQKENI. The DNA for the CDR3 is TGTGCCAGCTCACCTAACCAACCCGGGACGGCCACAGGAGGCTACACCTTC. This sequence encodes CASSPNQPGTATGGYTF.

The rearrangement uses TRBV7-9 and TRBJ1-1; D is unclear. Trimming shortened V by 0 bases and J by 7 bases, and 6 bases separated the two germline ends. CDR3 size: 12 residues. Germline CDR1 reads SEHNR; CDR2 reads FQNEAQ (reference sequence). The CDR3 reads CASSLAPNEAFF. CDR3 bases: TGTGCCAGCAGCTTAGCGCCCAATGAAGCTTTCTTT.

The CDR3 DNA follows: TGTGCCAGCAGCTTGAGGGGGGTCCCAGGTCAAGAGACCCAGTACTTC. The encoded protein is CASSLRGVPGQETQYF. This rearrangement joins TRBV11-3 to TRBJ2-5; the D gene could be TRBD1 or TRBD2 (6 bases each). The germline V gene encodes CDR1 SGHNT and CDR2 YENEEA. The CDR3 spans 16 residues. V dropped 3 bases and J dropped 2 bases, with 16 bases sitting between them.

Only one count was recorded for this clone. The rearrangement links TRBV7-2 to TRBJ1-2; D ambiguous. Trimming pared 0 bases from V and 4 bases from J, leaving 9 bases between. Germline V CDR1 and CDR2: SGHTA, FQGNSA. The CDR3 has 14 amino acids. DNA of the CDR3: TGTGCCAGCAGCTTAGCGTCTGGCGGCTATGGCTACACCTTC. Translating gives CASSLASGGYGYTF.

The chain joins TRBV7-9 to TRBJ1-1; 7 bases map to TRBD1. This CDR3 contains 15 residues. CDR1 and CDR2 (germline): SEHNR, FQNEAQ (reference sequence). Germline trimming cut 8 bases from V and 0 bases from J; bases unmatched to any gene: 9. The chain's CDR3 is CASRQGAFMNTEAFF. Here the CDR3 DNA reads TGTGCCAGCCGACAGGGAGCCTTTATGAACACTGAAGCTTTCTTT.

This chain links TRBV5-1 with TRBJ1-6; D remains unclear. Per germline, CDR1 SGHRS and CDR2 YFSETQ. V shed 3 bases and J shed 10 bases, with 14 bases lying between them. This CDR3 region has 14 residues. Here the CDR3 DNA reads TGCGCCAGCAGCTATCTACTGGGAAACTCACCCCTCCACTTT. Translating it yields CASSYLLGNSPLHF.

This clone has only one observation. V usage is TRBV6-5 and J usage is TRBJ2-5, with D perhaps matching TRBD2 (6 bases). CDR3 length: 15 residues. Per germline, CDR1 MNHEY and CDR2 SVGAGI. V was shortened by 0 bases and J by 1 base, with 9 bases between the two germline ends. Here the CDR3 DNA reads TGTGCCAGCAGTTACTCCAGACTAGTCCAAGAGACCCAGTACTTC. It translates to CASSYSRLVQETQYF.

Details on this clone: Additional DNA sequences in this sample encode the identical CDR3. The chain combines TRBV6-1 with TRBJ1-3; no clear D. The CDR3 contains 14 residues. The ends were cut back, 2 bases at V and 0 bases at J, with 5 bases in the middle. Germline V gene data show CDR1 as MNHNS and CDR2 as SASEGT. Here the CDR3 reads CASSESFSGNTIYF. The CDR3 DNA reads as TGTGCCAGCAGTGAATCCTTCTCTGGAAACACCATATATTTT.